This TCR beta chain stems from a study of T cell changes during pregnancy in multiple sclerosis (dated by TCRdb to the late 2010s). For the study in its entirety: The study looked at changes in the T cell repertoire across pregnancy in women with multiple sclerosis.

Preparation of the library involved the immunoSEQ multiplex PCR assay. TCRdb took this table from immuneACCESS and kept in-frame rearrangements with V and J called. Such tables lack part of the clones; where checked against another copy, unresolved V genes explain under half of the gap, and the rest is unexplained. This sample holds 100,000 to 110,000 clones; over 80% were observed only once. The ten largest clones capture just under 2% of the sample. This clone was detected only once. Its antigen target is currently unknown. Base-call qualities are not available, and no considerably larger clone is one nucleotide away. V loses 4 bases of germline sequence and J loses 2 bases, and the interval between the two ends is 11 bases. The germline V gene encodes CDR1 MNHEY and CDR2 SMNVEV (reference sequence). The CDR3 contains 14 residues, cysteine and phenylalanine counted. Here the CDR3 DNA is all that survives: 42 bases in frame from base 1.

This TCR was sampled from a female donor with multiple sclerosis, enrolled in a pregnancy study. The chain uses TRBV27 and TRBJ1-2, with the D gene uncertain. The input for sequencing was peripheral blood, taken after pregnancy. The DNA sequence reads TGTGCCAGCAGTTCGGAGTCTCGCAACTATGGCTACACCTTC. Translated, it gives CASSSESRNYGYTF.